This T cell receptor (beta chain) emerged from a study of radiotherapy plus CTLA-4 blockade in lung cancer. The table came from immunoSEQ multiplex PCR; TCRdb's copy has only in-frame clones and leaves some out. Of 85,000 to 90,000 clones in the sample, around nine tenths are singletons; the top ten hold 16%. CDR1 is LGHNA, CDR2 YNFKEQ, per germline. The CDR3 loop spans 12 amino acids. Trimming stripped 6 bases from V and 4 bases from J, with 9 bases between. People whose metastatic non-small-cell lung cancer was chemo-refractory got focal radiation along with CTLA-4 blockade by ipilimumab. The sequencing used peripheral blood, collected from a patient treated with radiotherapy plus ipilimumab. The chain uses TRBV4-2 and TRBJ1-2; D unclear. The sequence was collected from a human donor with non-small cell lung cancer that progressed on radiotherapy plus ipilimumab. CDR3 region: CASRGQPYGYTF. The CDR3 coding sequence is TGTGCCAGCAGAGGGCAGCCCTATGGCTACACCTTC.